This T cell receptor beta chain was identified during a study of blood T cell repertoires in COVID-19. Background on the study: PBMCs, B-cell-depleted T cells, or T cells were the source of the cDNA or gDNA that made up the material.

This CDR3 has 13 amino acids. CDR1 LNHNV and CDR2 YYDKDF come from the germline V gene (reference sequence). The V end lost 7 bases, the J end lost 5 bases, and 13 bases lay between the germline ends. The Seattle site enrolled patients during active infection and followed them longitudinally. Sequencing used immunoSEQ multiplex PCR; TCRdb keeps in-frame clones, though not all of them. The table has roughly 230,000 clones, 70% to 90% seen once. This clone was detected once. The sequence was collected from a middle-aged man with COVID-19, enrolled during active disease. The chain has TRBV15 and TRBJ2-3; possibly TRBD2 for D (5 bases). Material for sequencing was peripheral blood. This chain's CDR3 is CATKRAERDTQYF. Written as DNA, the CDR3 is TGTGCCACCAAGAGGGCCGAGAGAGATACGCAGTATTTT.